This TCR beta chain was recovered during a study of tumor-infiltrating lymphocytes in localized non-small cell lung cancer. Study in general: Several tumor histologies, both smoking statuses, and some post-neoadjuvant chemotherapy samples were included.

Clones were read by immunoSEQ multiplex PCR, and TCRdb kept only the in-frame ones, dropping some. The data hold about 15,000 clones, with approximately 69% observed a single time. The J segment lost 6 bases and the V segment lost 3 bases, leaving 9 bases of the junction unmatched. The germline V gene encodes CDR1 SGHNT and CDR2 YYREEE (reference sequence). CDR3 length: 16 amino acids. A remark on this clone: Its target is unknown.

Whole-study findings and limits: Higher tumor T cell infiltration than in uninvolved lung was supported by TCRbeta sequencing. IM1 and IM2 tumors showed no difference in T-cell fraction. Recurrence-free survival showed no association with tumor T-cell fraction.

This sequence joins TRBV5-4 and TRBJ1-4, with 9 bases aligning to TRBD1. This TCR was recovered from a human donor with non-small cell lung cancer. Sequenced: lung tumor tissue. CDR3 in DNA: TGTGCCAGCAGCTCGTCTCGGGACAGGGTTTATGAAAAACTGTTTTTT. As protein: CASSSSRDRVYEKLFF.